This TCR beta chain was identified during a study of Ad26.COV2.S vaccination and SARS-CoV-2 variants. About the research overall: Participants got Ad26.COV2.S intramuscularly, once or twice 56 days apart.

As for treatment: some 20 received Ad26.COV2.S at low or high dose, single or two shots; several received placebo; per-sample allocation not given. The study sampled participants on day 63 after the first vaccine or placebo injection. Whole-study results and caveats: It was found that vaccine and placebo recipients had similar non-spike TCR breadth.

Notes on this clone: The antigen remains undetermined.

Assay used: immunoSEQ multiplex PCR; TCRdb lists only in-frame clones, some missing. Of about 480,000 clones in the sample, around 90% were seen once. The CDR3 is made up of 15 amino acids. The V gene lost 2 bases and the J gene lost 3 bases, with 14 bases spanning the gap. Germline assignment: CDR1 SGHNT and CDR2 YYREEE (reference sequence). V is TRBV5-4 and J is TRBJ1-2; perhaps TRBD1 as D (5 bases). This receptor was obtained from a person aged 18 to 65 who received the Ad26.COV2.S COVID-19 vaccine or a placebo. The source was peripheral blood, collected in a trial of Ad26.COV2.S vaccine versus placebo. The CDR3 DNA reads as TGTGCCAGCAGCTTTTCGGTGGGGGTGGACTATGGCTACACCTTC. It yields the protein CASSFSVGVDYGYTF.